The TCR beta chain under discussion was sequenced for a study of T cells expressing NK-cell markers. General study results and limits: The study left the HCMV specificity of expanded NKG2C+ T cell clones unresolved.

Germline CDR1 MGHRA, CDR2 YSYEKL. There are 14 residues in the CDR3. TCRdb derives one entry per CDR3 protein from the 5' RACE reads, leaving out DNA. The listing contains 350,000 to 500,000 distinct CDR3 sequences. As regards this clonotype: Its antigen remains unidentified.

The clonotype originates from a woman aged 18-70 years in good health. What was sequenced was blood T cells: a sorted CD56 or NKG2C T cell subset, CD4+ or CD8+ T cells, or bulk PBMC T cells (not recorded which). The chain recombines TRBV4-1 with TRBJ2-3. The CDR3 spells CASSLSWSADTQYF.